The rows below give T cell receptor beta chains drawn from one sample of a study of blood T cell repertoires in COVID-19. Here immunoSEQ multiplex PCR was the method, and the copy in TCRdb shows in-frame clones only, minus some. The data show over 50,000 clones, with 86% seen just once and under 3.5% held by the top ten. The source material was peripheral blood. All receptors come from a man aged 80 or over with acute or convalescent COVID-19. CDR3s include the opening cysteine and the closing phenylalanine or tryptophan. D genes are given only for firm matches. Clone size is stated in some rows and not others, as once, few, many or a class when expanded.

j_call | d_call | cdr3_length | clone_size | v_call | cdr3_aa | cdr3_nt
TRBJ2-1 | NA | 19 | NA | TRBV4-1 | CASSQDSSPVSPTYNEQFF | TGCGCCAGCAGCCAGGACAGCTCCCCCGTCTCCCCCACCTACAATGAGCAGTTCTTC
TRBJ1-4 | TRBD1 | 16 | NA | TRBV5-5 | CASRLQTGGTNEKLFF | TGTGCCAGCAGACTCCAGACAGGGGGAACTAATGAAAAACTGTTTTTT
TRBJ1-2 | NA | 14 | NA | TRBV19 | CASSTPQGLGGYTF | TGTGCCAGTAGTACCCCTCAGGGATTAGGTGGCTACACCTTC
TRBJ2-5 | TRBD2 | 15 | NA | TRBV9 | CASSVLAGAQETQYF | TGTGCCAGCAGCGTCCTAGCGGGGGCACAAGAGACCCAGTACTTC
TRBJ2-2 | TRBD1 | 15 | NA | TRBV5-6 | CASSRGTGYTGELFF | TGTGCCAGCAGCCGAGGGACAGGGTACACCGGGGAGCTGTTTTTT
TRBJ2-2 | NA | 16 | NA | TRBV14 | CASSQEGAGHIGELFF | TGTGCCAGCAGCCAAGAGGGGGCCGGCCACATCGGGGAGCTGTTTTTT
TRBJ2-3 | NA | 8 | NA | TRBV2 | CASGGDHF | TGTGCCAGCGGCGGGGACCATTTT
TRBJ2-2 | NA | 14 | NA | TRBV19 | CAGRDTGEGGELFF | TGTGCCGGCCGGGACACCGGTGAGGGCGGGGAGCTGTTTTTT
TRBJ1-4 | NA | 16 | NA | TRBV4-3 | CASSQAVGGGDEKLFF | TGCGCCAGCAGCCAAGCCGTGGGGGGTGGTGATGAAAAACTGTTTTTT
TRBJ1-5 | TRBD1 | 16 | NA | TRBV27 | CASRRTGGFGNQPQHF | TGTGCCAGCCGACGGACAGGGGGCTTCGGCAATCAGCCCCAGCATTTT
TRBJ1-2 | TRBD1 | 14 | once | TRBV29-1 | CSVELAGGSYGYTF | TGCAGCGTTGAACTAGCAGGGGGGTCCTATGGCTACACCTTC
TRBJ2-3 | NA | 14 | NA | TRBV10-1 | CASSEGGGTDTQYF | TGCGCCAGCAGTGAAGGGGGGGGTACAGATACGCAGTATTTT
TRBJ2-2 | TRBD1 | 15 | NA | TRBV18 | CASSPTGVRSGELFF | TGTGCCAGCTCTCCAACAGGGGTGAGGTCCGGGGAGCTGTTTTTT